This entry is about one T cell receptor (beta chain). The data belong to a study of blood T cell repertoires in COVID-19. Study-level information: From the United States, Italy and Spain came samples of acute and convalescent COVID-19. PBMCs, B-cell-depleted T cells, or T cells were the source of the cDNA or gDNA that made up the material.

In the original processing: Estimation of nucleated cell counts was performed using reference gene primer amplification. Profiling relied on immunoSEQ multiplex PCR, and the TCRdb table lists in-frame clones only, not all of them. D and trimming come from the DNA, and the V and J calls and clone size come from that table. Found here are some 89,000 clones, around 87% of them singletons; the top ten hold over 15%. Germline V gene lookup returns CDR1 SGHAT and CDR2 FQNNGV. The CDR3 extends over 16 amino acids. Deletions cut 5 bases from V and 4 bases from J, with 20 bases between. The rearrangement uses TRBV11-2 and TRBJ1-1; a possible D gene is TRBD1 (6 bases). Specimen: peripheral blood. This TCR came from a human donor in a cohort sampled during active COVID-19. CDR3 sequence (DNA): TGTGCCAGCAGCCTGGGGGGGCGCCTACCTAGCACTGAAGCTTTCTTT. The encoded protein is CASSLGGRLPSTEAFF.